This TCR beta chain was sequenced during a study of blood T cells in healthy people across ages. With a J-beta primer mix and a sample-barcoded 5' primer, a second PCR ran about 6 to 11 cycles. A template-switch adaptor that had 12 random nucleotides put a tag on each cDNA molecule. TCRdb re-called the 5' RACE reads with MiXCR, one entry per CDR3 protein. The repertoire holds hundreds of thousands of distinct CDR3 sequences, with 40% to 45% as singletons. This clonotype was detected a few times. The V and J ends lost 3 bases and 4 bases respectively, with 10 bases between them. The CDR3 loop spans 14 amino acids.

The source material was blood. This clonotype originated in an elderly man in good health. This sequence joins TRBV12-3 or TRBV12-4 and TRBJ1-5; possibly TRBD1 for D (6 bases). CDR3 protein: CASSFWGANQPQHF. The CDR3 region has the DNA TGTGCCAGCAGTTTTTGGGGGGCTAATCAGCCCCAGCATTTT.